Listed here are 10 T cell receptor beta chains from one sample, sequenced in a study of blood T cell repertoires in COVID-19. Repertoires were generated with immunoSEQ multiplex PCR, while TCRdb's copy carries only in-frame clones and drops some. The data show roughly 160,000 clones, with around 86% seen just once and roughly 8% held by the top ten. Sequencing was done on a sample of peripheral blood. The receptors derive from a man aged 55 to 70 with acute or convalescent COVID-19.

The V and J genes are TRBV9 and TRBJ2-1, with D perhaps matching TRBD2 (5 bases). The CDR3 spans 15 residues. CDR1 is SGDLS and CDR2 is YYNGEE in the germline V gene. The germline V and J ends were trimmed by 4 bases and 9 bases, with 20 bases remaining between them. The DNA for the CDR3 is TGTGCCAGCAGCTTTAGGGAACTAGGTGGTGGTGAGCAGTTCTTC. It specifies CASSFRELGGGEQFF. Together with reference TRBV9 and TRBJ2-1, the CDR3 gives the full variable domain: DSGVTQTPKHLITATGQRVTLRCSPRSGDLSVYWYQQSLDQGLQFLIQYYNGEERAKGNILERFSAQQFPDLHSELNLSSLELGDSALYFCASSFRELGGGEQFFGPGTRLTVL.

The V and J genes are TRBV5-1 and TRBJ2-1; 8 bases map to TRBD2. The CDR3 has 13 residues. V was pared by 5 bases and J by 8 bases, with 6 bases of the junction left unmatched. Germline CDR1 reads SGHRS; CDR2 reads YFSETQ. CDR3 amino acids: CASRGLVLDEQFF. The CDR3 DNA sequence: TGCGCCAGCAGGGGACTAGTTTTGGATGAGCAGTTCTTC.

The chain has TRBV5-1 and TRBJ2-1, with D perhaps matching TRBD2 (6 bases). CDR1 is SGHRS, CDR2 YFSETQ, per germline. This CDR3 has 11 residues. The V and J ends lost 3 bases and 15 bases respectively, with 13 bases between them. CDR3 sequence (DNA): TGCGCCAGCAGCTCGGACTACCTGAGGTTCTTC. Residues: CASSSDYLRFF.

V is TRBV10-3 and J is TRBJ1-1; D remains ambiguous. CDR1 and CDR2 from the germline V gene are ENHRY and SYGVKD. Trimming removed 4 bases from V and 0 bases from J, with 12 bases in between. The CDR3 has 15 amino acids. CDR3 DNA sequence: TGTGCCATCAGTGTTCTCTCCACAGTGAACACTGAAGCTTTCTTT. This encodes CAISVLSTVNTEAFF.

The rearrangement uses TRBV24-1 and TRBJ2-2, with a tentative D call TRBD1 (6 bases). Trimming cost V 6 bases and J 3 bases, with 10 bases left between them. This CDR3 comprises 14 residues. The germline CDR1 and CDR2 sequences are KGHDR and SFDVKD. CDR3 amino acids: CATSPAGDTGELFF. The DNA of the CDR3 is TGTGCCACCAGTCCTGCAGGGGACACCGGGGAGCTGTTTTTT.

The gene calls are TRBV4-1 and TRBJ1-2; weak D call: TRBD1 (5 bases). Germline V CDR1 and CDR2: MGHRA, YSYEKL. V was pared by 1 base and J by 7 bases, with 22 bases between. The length of the CDR3 is 17 residues. The CDR3 loop is CASSQVGRLGGMSGYTF. DNA of the CDR3: TGCGCCAGCAGCCAAGTCGGCAGGCTCGGGGGGATGTCTGGCTACACCTTC.

The CDR3 protein is CASSAQQGNTEAFF. The CDR3 nucleotides are TGTGCCAGCAGCGCCCAACAGGGGAACACTGAAGCTTTCTTT. The V gene is TRBV7-9, the J gene TRBJ1-1, with D maybe TRBD1 (6 bases). This CDR3 region has 14 residues. The V and J ends lost 5 bases and 1 base respectively, with 11 bases between them. CDR1 is SEHNR and CDR2 is FQNEAQ in the germline V gene (reference sequence). Full variable domain (outside the CDR3, taken from reference TRBV7-9 and TRBJ1-1): DTGVSQNPRHKITKRGQNVTFRCDPISEHNRLYWYRQTLGQGPEFLTYFQNEAQLEKSRLLSDRFSAERPKGSFSTLEIQRTEQGDSAMYLCASSAQQGNTEAFFGQGTRLTVV.

The V call is TRBV10-3, the J call TRBJ1-2, with 9 bases aligning to TRBD1. V dropped 7 bases and J dropped 6; count of bases not matched to a gene: 12. Germline V gene sequence: CDR1 ENHRY, CDR2 SYGVKD. CDR3 length: 15 residues. The CDR3 loop is CAITRDRAESNGYTF. The CDR3, as DNA: TGTGCCATCACCAGGGACAGGGCGGAATCGAATGGCTACACCTTC.

This clone was seen a single time. The chain combines TRBV3-1 (or the pseudogene TRBV3-2) with TRBJ2-3; 8 bases map to TRBD2. The V gene's germline CDR1 is LGHDT and CDR2 YNNKEL (reference sequence). CDR3 size: 14 residues. The J segment lost 3 bases and the V segment lost 5 bases, leaving 4 bases of the junction unmatched. The CDR3 coding sequence is TGTGCCAGCAGCTTTAGCGGGGCTACAGATACGCAGTATTTT. It specifies CASSFSGATDTQYF.

This chain links TRBV7-7 with TRBJ2-2, with D possibly TRBD1 on 5 matching bases. V lost 5 bases and J lost 5, with 9 bases in between. Germline V gene data show CDR1 as SSHAT and CDR2 as FNYEAQ (reference sequence). This CDR3 is built from 13 residues. Written as DNA, the CDR3 is TGTGCCAGCAGCCCGGACAAGACCGGGGAGCTGTTTTTT. It codes for CASSPDKTGELFF.